This T cell receptor beta chain was obtained from a study of control samples from healthy donors and cancer patients. The CDR3 runs to 16 residues. Germline assignment: CDR1 DFQATT and CDR2 SNEGSKA (reference sequence). J lost 5 bases, V lost 3 bases, and 11 bases had no gene match. Sequencing used immunoSEQ multiplex PCR; TCRdb keeps in-frame clones, though not all of them. The table includes about 180,000 clones, around 94% detected once. V and J are TRBV20-1 and TRBJ2-2, with TRBD2 matching 8 bases. This sequence originates from a young man in good health. The source material was blood. CDR3 loop: CSASSSGAFGTGELFF. The CDR3 coding sequence is TGCAGTGCTAGTAGTAGCGGGGCTTTCGGTACCGGGGAGCTGTTTTTT.